These T cell receptor beta chains were read from a single sample in a study of blood T cells in healthy people across ages. TCRdb analysed the 5' RACE reads with MiXCR anew, one entry per CDR3 protein. The sample has over a million distinct CDR3 sequences, around 43% seen once. The sequenced material came from blood. The receptor source for this set is a woman aged 60-70 years in good health. Both conserved end residues are part of each CDR3. Fields, in order: CDR3 length, D gene, clone size, V gene, J gene, CDR3 DNA, CDR3 protein. A D gene is named only where the DNA matches it firmly. Not every row has a clone size; where given, it reads once, few, many or a size class.

CDR3 length: 15; D gene: TRBD2; clone size: -; V gene: TRBV7-9; J gene: TRBJ2-1; CDR3 DNA: TGTGCCAGCAGCATCGAAGGACTAGCGGGTACCGGGCAGTTCTTC; CDR3 protein: CASSIEGLAGTGQFF
CDR3 length: 11; D gene: -; clone size: -; V gene: TRBV10-3; J gene: TRBJ2-1; CDR3 DNA: TGTGCCATCAGTGGGACCCATGAGCAGTTCTTC; CDR3 protein: CAISGTHEQFF
CDR3 length: 16; D gene: TRBD1; clone size: few; V gene: TRBV27; J gene: TRBJ2-4; CDR3 DNA: TGTGCCAGCAGCCCAACCGGACAGGCATTAGGAAACATTCAGTACTTC; CDR3 protein: CASSPTGQALGNIQYF
CDR3 length: 14; D gene: -; clone size: -; V gene: TRBV3-1; J gene: TRBJ2-5; CDR3 DNA: TGTGCCAGCAGCCAAGATCTGCACGCAGAGACCCAGTACTTC; CDR3 protein: CASSQDLHAETQYF
CDR3 length: 14; D gene: TRBD2; clone size: -; V gene: TRBV2; J gene: TRBJ2-1; CDR3 DNA: TGTGCCAGCCGGGAACTAGCGGGGCTGAGTGAGCAGTTCTTC; CDR3 protein: CASRELAGLSEQFF
CDR3 length: 13; D gene: -; clone size: -; V gene: TRBV6-5; J gene: TRBJ2-1; CDR3 DNA: TGTGCCAGCAGTGCGGTTAGGGGTAATGAGCAGTTCTTC; CDR3 protein: CASSAVRGNEQFF
CDR3 length: 13; D gene: TRBD2; clone size: few; V gene: TRBV29-1; J gene: TRBJ2-7; CDR3 DNA: TGCAGCGTGCTGAGCGGGAGAGGGTACGAGCAGTACTTC; CDR3 protein: CSVLSGRGYEQYF
CDR3 length: 13; D gene: -; clone size: -; V gene: TRBV20-1; J gene: TRBJ1-2; CDR3 DNA: TGCAGTGCTAGAACCGGGACTCCTTATGGCTACACCTTC; CDR3 protein: CSARTGTPYGYTF
CDR3 length: 14; D gene: TRBD1; clone size: few; V gene: TRBV28; J gene: TRBJ2-5; CDR3 DNA: TGTGCCAGCAGTGTAAACAGGGGGAGGGAGACCCAGTACTTC; CDR3 protein: CASSVNRGRETQYF
CDR3 length: 17; D gene: TRBD2; clone size: -; V gene: TRBV5-6; J gene: TRBJ2-2; CDR3 DNA: TGTGCCAGCAGCTTACGTATGCGGGAGTGGTTCACCGGGGAGCTGTTTTTT; CDR3 protein: CASSLRMREWFTGELFF
CDR3 length: 14; D gene: TRBD2; clone size: -; V gene: TRBV7-9; J gene: TRBJ2-7; CDR3 DNA: TGTGCCAGCAGCCCCCGGACTAGCTTCATGGAGCAGTACTTC; CDR3 protein: CASSPRTSFMEQYF
CDR3 length: 11; D gene: TRBD1; clone size: few; V gene: TRBV20-1; J gene: TRBJ1-1; CDR3 DNA: TGCAGTGCCCCGGACAGGGCGGAAGCTTTCTTT; CDR3 protein: CSAPDRAEAFF
CDR3 length: 16; D gene: -; clone size: -; V gene: TRBV6-5; J gene: TRBJ2-5; CDR3 DNA: TGTGCCAGCAGTACGAAATGGGGAGCGGGCAAAGAGACCCAGTACTTC; CDR3 protein: CASSTKWGAGKETQYF
CDR3 length: 13; D gene: -; clone size: -; V gene: TRBV15; J gene: TRBJ1-2; CDR3 DNA: TGTGCCACCAGCGATACAGGGATCTATGGCTACACCTTC; CDR3 protein: CATSDTGIYGYTF
CDR3 length: 13; D gene: TRBD2; clone size: -; V gene: TRBV27; J gene: TRBJ2-7; CDR3 DNA: TGTGCCAGCATGGCGGGAGGTTCCTACGAGCAGTACTTC; CDR3 protein: CASMAGGSYEQYF
CDR3 length: 15; D gene: -; clone size: many; V gene: TRBV7-2; J gene: TRBJ2-1; CDR3 DNA: TGTGCCAGCAGCTTAGATCAGGGCTCCTACAATGAGCAGTTCTTC; CDR3 protein: CASSLDQGSYNEQFF
CDR3 length: 13; D gene: -; clone size: -; V gene: TRBV10-3; J gene: TRBJ1-2; CDR3 DNA: TGTGCCATCAGTGAGCACAGGGCCCGCGGCTACACCTTC; CDR3 protein: CAISEHRARGYTF
CDR3 length: 15; D gene: TRBD2; clone size: -; V gene: TRBV5-6; J gene: TRBJ2-1; CDR3 DNA: TGTGCCAGCAGCAGTACTAGCGGGAGTAGGGGTGAGCAGTTCTTC; CDR3 protein: CASSSTSGSRGEQFF
CDR3 length: 13; D gene: -; clone size: -; V gene: TRBV5-6; J gene: TRBJ1-2; CDR3 DNA: TGTGCCAGCAGCGCTAGGAGCCCGTATGGCTACACCTTC; CDR3 protein: CASSARSPYGYTF
CDR3 length: 16; D gene: -; clone size: -; V gene: TRBV5-1; J gene: TRBJ2-6; CDR3 DNA: TGCGCCAGCAGCTTGGAGGGGGACTCTGGGGCCAACGTCCTGACTTTC; CDR3 protein: CASSLEGDSGANVLTF
CDR3 length: 15; D gene: TRBD2; clone size: -; V gene: TRBV20-1; J gene: TRBJ2-1; CDR3 DNA: TGCAGTGCTAGAGATTTTAGGGAGGGCCCCGGTGAGCAGTTCTTC; CDR3 protein: CSARDFREGPGEQFF
CDR3 length: 13; D gene: -; clone size: -; V gene: TRBV29-1; J gene: TRBJ1-1; CDR3 DNA: TGCAGCGTTGGTGAGAACCTGAACACTGAAGCTTTCTTT; CDR3 protein: CSVGENLNTEAFF
CDR3 length: 13; D gene: -; clone size: few; V gene: TRBV7-2; J gene: TRBJ1-1; CDR3 DNA: TGTGCCAGCAGCGGCAGGCTGAACACTGAAGCTTTCTTT; CDR3 protein: CASSGRLNTEAFF
CDR3 length: 17; D gene: TRBD1; clone size: -; V gene: TRBV6-9; J gene: TRBJ2-7; CDR3 DNA: TGTGCCAGCAGACTCCCAATTGCGGGACAGGTTACCTACGAGCAGTACTTC; CDR3 protein: CASRLPIAGQVTYEQYF
CDR3 length: 15; D gene: -; clone size: -; V gene: TRBV6-2/TRBV6-3; J gene: TRBJ2-7; CDR3 DNA: TGTGCCAGCAGCAATACCGGGGACCCCTCCTACGAGCAGTACTTC; CDR3 protein: CASSNTGDPSYEQYF
CDR3 length: 14; D gene: -; clone size: -; V gene: TRBV25-1; J gene: TRBJ2-5; CDR3 DNA: TGTGCCAGCAGTGAATTTGGGAGCGACAAGACCCAGTACTTC; CDR3 protein: CASSEFGSDKTQYF
CDR3 length: 16; D gene: TRBD2; clone size: -; V gene: TRBV27; J gene: TRBJ2-1; CDR3 DNA: TGTGCCAGTAGTTATGGCCCGGGACTAGCGATCAATGAGCAGTTCTTC; CDR3 protein: CASSYGPGLAINEQFF
CDR3 length: 19; D gene: TRBD2; clone size: -; V gene: TRBV4-2; J gene: TRBJ2-3; CDR3 DNA: TGTACCAGCAGCCAAGACCAAAATAGCGGGAGAAAGGGAGAAGATACGCAGTATTTT; CDR3 protein: CTSSQDQNSGRKGEDTQYF
CDR3 length: 15; D gene: -; clone size: -; V gene: TRBV7-9; J gene: TRBJ2-1; CDR3 DNA: TGTGCCAGCAGCTTAGTAAACGGCGGACTGGGAGAGCAGTTCTTC; CDR3 protein: CASSLVNGGLGEQFF
CDR3 length: 15; D gene: TRBD1; clone size: -; V gene: TRBV7-2; J gene: TRBJ2-1; CDR3 DNA: TGTGCCAGCAGCGGTGTCGGGACAGGGTTCAATGAGCAGTTCTTC; CDR3 protein: CASSGVGTGFNEQFF
CDR3 length: 17; D gene: TRBD2; clone size: -; V gene: TRBV20-1; J gene: TRBJ2-7; CDR3 DNA: TGCAGTGCTAGGACCGGCTCGGGGAGGGGCTCCTCCTACGAGCAGTACTTC; CDR3 protein: CSARTGSGRGSSYEQYF
CDR3 length: 13; D gene: -; clone size: -; V gene: TRBV12-3/TRBV12-4; J gene: TRBJ2-1; CDR3 DNA: TGTGCCAGCAGTTTGGTGGACAGAAGTGAGCAGTTCTTC; CDR3 protein: CASSLVDRSEQFF
CDR3 length: 15; D gene: TRBD2; clone size: -; V gene: TRBV7-9; J gene: TRBJ2-2; CDR3 DNA: TGTGCCAGCAGCAAAGCGGGAGTCCGGACCGGGGAGCTGTTTTTT; CDR3 protein: CASSKAGVRTGELFF
CDR3 length: 15; D gene: -; clone size: -; V gene: TRBV6-1; J gene: TRBJ1-5; CDR3 DNA: TGTGCCAGCACCGGAGGGGGGATAAGCAATCAGCCCCAGCATTTT; CDR3 protein: CASTGGGISNQPQHF
CDR3 length: 14; D gene: -; clone size: -; V gene: TRBV30; J gene: TRBJ2-3; CDR3 DNA: TGTGCCTGGGGAACAGCCGCTAGCACAGATACGCAGTATTTT; CDR3 protein: CAWGTAASTDTQYF
CDR3 length: 13; D gene: -; clone size: -; V gene: TRBV12-3/TRBV12-4; J gene: TRBJ2-3; CDR3 DNA: TGTGCCACGGGGCAAGGGGCCGCAGTTACGCAGTATTTT; CDR3 protein: CATGQGAAVTQYF